What follows are 10 T cell receptor beta chains derived from one specimen sequenced in a study of neoadjuvant anti-PD-1 for oral cavity cancer. Time point described: after neoadjuvant nivolumab, at surgical resection. Method: immunoSEQ multiplex PCR; TCRdb's copy keeps in-frame clones and lacks some. The sample records 13,000 to 15,000 clones, more than 75% being singletons. The sample here was PBMCs, taken after nivolumab (anti-PD-1) treatment. Receptors were obtained from a person aged 35-79 years with oral cavity squamous cell carcinoma.

The chain combines TRBV10-1 with TRBJ1-1, with D unresolved. CDR3 length equals 15 residues. Germline V gene sequence: CDR1 WNHNN, CDR2 SYGVQD (reference sequence). V was clipped by 3 bases and J by 2 bases, with 13 bases between them. CDR3 amino acids: CASSDSNKINTEAFF. For the CDR3, the DNA is TGCGCCAGCAGTGATTCGAACAAAATTAACACTGAAGCTTTCTTT.

The chain has TRBV5-4 and TRBJ2-7, with TRBD1 matching over 8 bases. CDR1 is SGHNT, CDR2 YYREEE, per germline (reference sequence). After removal of 1 base from V and 6 bases from J, the junction contained 9 bases not matched to a gene. This CDR3 spans 15 amino acids. The CDR3 here is CASSLWGTGGREQYF. CDR3 in DNA: TGTGCCAGCAGCTTGTGGGGGACAGGAGGACGCGAGCAGTACTTC.

The rearrangement joins TRBV28 to TRBJ1-5, with TRBD1 as a possible D gene (6 bases). The germline V and J ends were trimmed by 11 bases and 6 bases, with 14 bases remaining between them. Germline V lookup: CDR1 MDHEN, CDR2 SYDVKM. CDR3 size: 12 residues. CDR3 nucleotides: TGTGCCTCGGACGGGGGCGGTCAGCCCCAGCATTTT. It translates to CASDGGGQPQHF.

The rearrangement joins TRBV7-9 to TRBJ2-3; TRBD1 matches at 10 bases. This CDR3 is 17 amino acids long. Per germline, CDR1 SEHNR and CDR2 FQNEAQ (reference sequence). V dropped 0 bases and J dropped 3; count of bases not matched to a gene: 6. CDR3 coding DNA: TGTGCCAGCAGCTTAGCGCAGGGGACAGGGGTTACAGATACGCAGTATTTT. Translating it yields CASSLAQGTGVTDTQYF.

The chain recombines TRBV10-2 with TRBJ2-7; D may be TRBD1 (7 bases). Germline-derived CDR1 and CDR2 are WSHSY and SAAADI. The germline V and J ends were trimmed by 6 bases and 6 bases, with 9 bases remaining between them. The CDR3 sequence is 11 residues long. The CDR3 region is CASRRDSEQYF. DNA for the CDR3: TGCGCCAGCAGGCGGGACAGCGAGCAGTACTTC.

A few counts support this clone. The chain is built from TRBV5-5 and TRBJ1-2, with 7 bases matching TRBD1. CDR1 and CDR2 (germline): SGHKS, YYEKEE (reference sequence). The CDR3 length is 17 residues. J gave up 0 bases and V 3 bases, and 11 bases lay outside the gene matches. DNA for the CDR3: TGTGCCAGCAGCTCATTATTAGGACAGGCCCCTAACTATGGCTACACCTTC. Translated: CASSSLLGQAPNYGYTF.

V gene TRBV6-1 combines with J gene TRBJ2-7; D could derive from TRBD1 or TRBD2 (7 bases each). V lost 6 bases, J lost 5 bases, and 20 bases lay in between. The CDR3 length is 15 residues. Germline CDR1 reads MNHNS; CDR2 reads SASEGT. The CDR3 loop reads CASRGGGSGSDEQYF. The DNA of the CDR3 is TGTGCCAGCAGAGGGGGCGGGAGTGGTTCTGACGAGCAGTACTTC.

V usage is TRBV14 and J usage is TRBJ1-6; 7 bases agree with TRBD1. The germline CDR1 and CDR2 sequences are SGHDN and FVKESK. The CDR3 sequence is 14 residues long. V shed 0 bases and J 7 bases; nucleotides not matched to a gene: 0. CDR3 nucleotide sequence: TGTGCCAGCAGCCAAGACAGGGGGAATTCACCCCTCCACTTT. It specifies CASSQDRGNSPLHF.

This chain connects TRBV5-1 to TRBJ1-2; D is unclear. Germline V lookup: CDR1 SGHRS, CDR2 YFSETQ. The V end lost 4 bases, the J end lost 4 bases, and 5 bases lay between the germline ends. CDR3 length equals 11 residues. The CDR3 DNA reads TGCGCCAGCAGCCTGGGCTATGGCTACACCTTC. This gives the protein CASSLGYGYTF.

The chain links TRBV2 to TRBJ2-7, with D tentatively TRBD1 (6 bases). The V end was cut by 1 base, the J end by 5 bases, with 21 bases between. The length of the CDR3 is 17 residues. Germline CDR1 reads SNHLY; CDR2 reads FYNNEI. The CDR3 DNA reads TGTGCCAGCAGTGAAGTGTCGATACAGGGAAATTTGGACGAGCAGTACTTC. The encoded protein is CASSEVSIQGNLDEQYF.